These T cell receptor beta chains were read from a single sample in a study of T-cell reconstitution after alpha-beta-depleted transplantation in children. MiXCR, applied by TCRdb to the PCR reads, yields one record per CDR3 protein. The top ten hold roughly 6.2% of the sample, which has roughly 200,000 distinct CDR3 sequences, roughly 9% seen once. Sample: PBMCs from the stem cell graft donor, taken from the stem cell graft. The receptors come from a human donor who donated a stem cell graft to a child with acute lymphoblastic leukemia. Each CDR3 is given with its conserved first and last residue. A D gene is named only where the DNA matches it firmly. A row's size may be missing; if present it is once, few, many or a size class.

v_gene	j_gene	abundance	d_gene	CDR3nt	CDR3aa
TRBV3-1	TRBJ1-1	-	-	TGTGCCAGCAGCCCTCAACACCTGGTGACTGATGAAGCTTTCTTT	CASSPQHLVTDEAFF
TRBV5-1	TRBJ1-4	-	-	TGCGCCAGCAGCTTCGAATTCGGGAGTGAAAAACTGTTTTTT	CASSFEFGSEKLFF
TRBV29-1	TRBJ2-7	few	TRBD1	TGCAGCGTGGCGACCAAAGGGGGACAGGAGCCCGAGCAGTACTTC	CSVATKGGQEPEQYF
TRBV12-3/TRBV12-4	TRBJ2-3	once	-	TGTGCCAGCGGCAGCACAGATACGCAGTATTTT	CASGSTDTQYF
TRBV21-1	TRBJ2-3	few	-	TGTGCCAGCAGCCCATGCGAAACAGGGCTGAGCACAGATACGCAGTATTTT	CASSPCETGLSTDTQYF
TRBV3-1	TRBJ2-5	many	TRBD2	TGTGCCAGCAGCCAAGATCGGGGCGGGGGCCAAGAGACCCAGTACTTC	CASSQDRGGGQETQYF
TRBV27	TRBJ2-7	-	TRBD1	TGTGCCAGCAGTTTAAAGTGGGACAGCCTCTACGAGCAGTACTTC	CASSLKWDSLYEQYF
TRBV12-3/TRBV12-4	TRBJ2-1	-	-	TGTGCCAGCAGTCCTCGGAGGAATGAGCAGTTCTTC	CASSPRRNEQFF
TRBV27	TRBJ2-1	few	-	TGTGCCAGCAGTTTAAGGACAGCAGTCGCAAATGAGCAGTTCTTC	CASSLRTAVANEQFF
TRBV12-3/TRBV12-4	TRBJ1-2	-	-	TGTGCCAGCAGTTTATTCGGCAGGTCCTACTATGGCTACACCTTC	CASSLFGRSYYGYTF
TRBV12-3/TRBV12-4	TRBJ2-7	-	TRBD1	TGTGCCAGCAGCCGACAGGGCAGTACCTACGAGCAGTACTTC	CASSRQGSTYEQYF
TRBV6-1	TRBJ2-7	many	-	TGTGCCAGCAGTACCGCGGACAGCTACGAGCAGTACTTC	CASSTADSYEQYF
TRBV11-2	TRBJ1-1	many	-	TGTGCCAGCAGCTTAGAATTCGGGGTTTACACTGAAGCTTTCTTT	CASSLEFGVYTEAFF
TRBV11-2	TRBJ2-5	-	TRBD2	TGTGCCAGCAGCTTATTTGCCCGGGGACTAGCGGGGGGGCCAGGGGAGACCCAGTACTTC	CASSLFARGLAGGPGETQYF
TRBV27	TRBJ2-2	many	-	TGTGCCAGCAGTCTCCGACACACTCGGGGGGCGGGTTCGACCACCGGGGAGCTGTTTTTT	CASSLRHTRGAGSTTGELFF
TRBV19	TRBJ1-1	-	-	TGTGCCAGTACCCTCATCCCCTTAGCCCAGGCCGCGGGCACTGAAGCTTTCTTT	CASTLIPLAQAAGTEAFF
TRBV7-9	TRBJ2-7	-	-	TGTGCCAGCACCGCTGCCTACGAGCAGTACTTC	CASTAAYEQYF
TRBV7-9	TRBJ2-7	many	-	TGTGCCAGCAGCTGGAAGGACACTTTCGAGCAGTACTTC	CASSWKDTFEQYF
TRBV5-1	TRBJ2-1	few	-	TGCGCCAGCAGCTTGAGGGGGACGGGAGGACTTTACAATGAGCAGTTCTTC	CASSLRGTGGLYNEQFF
TRBV29-1	TRBJ2-7	few	-	TGCAGCGTTTCCGATCAGGGCTACGAGCAGTACTTC	CSVSDQGYEQYF